Listed below are T cell receptor beta chains from one sample, sequenced in a study of cytomegalovirus exposure and HLA in healthy donors. The method was immunoSEQ multiplex PCR; TCRdb's version includes in-frame clones alone and lacks a portion of them. The sample has roughly 150,000 clones; approximately 80% are singletons. The sequenced material came from PBMCs. Source of these receptors: a male donor in good health and CMV-seronegative. The CDR3 runs from the conserved cysteine through the conserved F or W. A D gene is named only where the DNA matches it firmly. Where a row states a size, it is once, few, many or the class of an expanded clone; other rows omit it.

j_call d_call v_call clone_size cdr3_nt cdr3_aa
TRBJ2-3 - TRBV9 - TGTGCCAGCAGCGTAGAGGGGATTACGTACACAGATACGCAGTATTTT CASSVEGITYTDTQYF
TRBJ1-5 - TRBV6-5 - TGTGCCAGCAGTTATTTTCGGGATCAGCCCCAGCATTTT CASSYFRDQPQHF
TRBJ2-7 - TRBV4-1 - TGCGCCAGCAGCCAAGCCCAGGGGTCCTACGAGCAGTACTTC CASSQAQGSYEQYF
TRBJ2-3 TRBD1 TRBV5-1 - TGCGCCAGCAGCTTGCTACAGGGGAAAGATACGCAGTATTTT CASSLLQGKDTQYF
TRBJ2-7 TRBD2 TRBV7-8 - TGTGCCAGCAAGAAGGGGACTAGCGGGATATACTACTACGAGCAGTACTTC CASKKGTSGIYYYEQYF
TRBJ2-3 TRBD1 TRBV19 once TGTGCCAGTACCAGGACAGGGACAACAGATACGCAGTATTTT CASTRTGTTDTQYF
TRBJ1-2 TRBD1 TRBV7-2 once TGTGCCAGCAGCCCAGCGACAGGGGGTAGTAACTATGGCTACACCTTC CASSPATGGSNYGYTF
TRBJ2-5 - TRBV5-4 - TGTGCCAGCAGCTTATCCGGGACACGCCAAGAGACCCAGTACTTC CASSLSGTRQETQYF
TRBJ1-5 TRBD1 TRBV25-1 once TGTGCCAGCAGTGGACAGGGTTACAATCAGCCCCAGCATTTT CASSGQGYNQPQHF
TRBJ2-3 TRBD2 TRBV5-8 - TGTGCCAGCAGCTTGGCTAGACTAGCGGGGACGACAGATACGCAGTATTTT CASSLARLAGTTDTQYF
TRBJ1-1 - TRBV2 - TGTGCCAGCAGTGCCCTTTACACTGAAGCTTTCTTT CASSALYTEAFF
TRBJ2-6 TRBD2 TRBV5-4 few TGTGCCAGCAGCTCTCCTGGGGGGAGCGGGAGCTACTCTGGGGCCAACGTCCTGACTTTC CASSSPGGSGSYSGANVLTF
TRBJ2-6 - TRBV5-8 - TGTGCCAGCAGCTTTCGAGGGGGAGCTGGGGCCAACGTCCTGACTTTC CASSFRGGAGANVLTF
TRBJ1-2 TRBD1 TRBV5-1 few TGCGCCAGCAGCTTGACTTTACAGGGGAGCGGCTATGGCTACACCTTC CASSLTLQGSGYGYTF
TRBJ2-5 - TRBV23-1 - TGCGCCAGCAGGCCCGCCCTGACAGCGCGAGAGACCCAGTACTTC CASRPALTARETQYF
TRBJ2-7 TRBD2 TRBV29-1 once TGCAGCGTTGAACGGACTAGCGAGGGCTCCGCCTACGAGCAGTACTTC CSVERTSEGSAYEQYF
TRBJ2-7 - TRBV4-1 few TGCGCCAGCAGCCCTACCGGGTCCCACGAGCAGTACTTC CASSPTGSHEQYF
TRBJ1-6 - TRBV23-1 - TGCGCCAGCAGCATCTCAGGGGTCAGCTCCTATAATTCACCCCTCCACTTT CASSISGVSSYNSPLHF
TRBJ2-1 TRBD2 TRBV7-8 once TGTGCCAGCAGCTTATCCCTCCTAGCGGGAGGCGGCAATGAGCAGTTCTTC CASSLSLLAGGGNEQFF
TRBJ1-2 TRBD1 TRBV19 - TGTGCCAGTAGTCCACGACAGGGGTCAGGCTACACCTTC CASSPRQGSGYTF
TRBJ1-3 TRBD1 TRBV6-6 - TGTGCCAGCAGTGGACAGGGTGAAAACACCATATATTTT CASSGQGENTIYF
TRBJ1-1 - TRBV4-1 few TGCGCCAGCAGCCTTTCCACAGCCGGGAGGATGAACACTGAAGCTTTCTTT CASSLSTAGRMNTEAFF
TRBJ2-5 - TRBV30 - TGTGCCTGGAAACATACTGCGGCCTTTGGCGAGACCCAGTACTTC CAWKHTAAFGETQYF
TRBJ2-7 - TRBV28 - TGTGCCAGCTCCGGGACTGACCTTTTAAGGTGGTACTTC CASSGTDLLRWYF
TRBJ2-7 TRBD1 TRBV19 once TGTGCCAGTAATAATCCGGGACAGGGCTCGTACGAGCAGTACTTC CASNNPGQGSYEQYF
TRBJ1-4 - TRBV5-1 - TGCGCCAGCAGCTTGGATGCAGGGGTTGGAGGAGAAAAACTGTTTTTT CASSLDAGVGGEKLFF
TRBJ2-1 - TRBV11-3 once TGTGCCAGCAGCTTAAACAACTACAATGAGCAGTTCTTC CASSLNNYNEQFF
TRBJ2-5 TRBD1 TRBV6-1 - TGTGCCAGCAGTCAAGGACAGGGCAAAGGAGAGACCCAGTACTTC CASSQGQGKGETQYF
TRBJ2-1 - TRBV5-4 - TGTGCCAGCAGCGGGGTGCCAGGGCATGAGCAGTTCTTC CASSGVPGHEQFF
TRBJ2-2 - TRBV7-3 - TGTGCCAGCAGCTTGGGGGGGCCTAGCTTTGGCGGGGAGCTGTTTTTT CASSLGGPSFGGELFF
TRBJ2-7 TRBD1 TRBV4-1 - TGCGCCAGCAACCCAAGAGAAGGGGGCACCGAGCAGTACTTC CASNPREGGTEQYF
TRBJ1-2 - TRBV19 - TGTGCCAGTAGTCGGTCAGGGGACCTTAACTATGGCTACACCTTC CASSRSGDLNYGYTF
TRBJ1-1 - TRBV27 once TGTGCCAGCAGAAGGACTGCTGCGAACACTGAAGCTTTCTTT CASRRTAANTEAFF
TRBJ2-7 TRBD1 TRBV28 few TGTGCCAGCAGGCAGGGGGCGTCGGACGCCTACGAGCAGTACTTC CASRQGASDAYEQYF
TRBJ1-2 TRBD1 TRBV30 - TGTGCCTGGGAGACCTACCAGCTACAGGGGGCGGACTATGGCTACCCCTTC CAWETYQLQGADYGYPF
TRBJ1-1 TRBD1 TRBV7-9 - TGTGCCAGCAGCTTAGAGGGACAGAGTGAAGCTTTCTTT CASSLEGQSEAFF
TRBJ2-7 - TRBV5-1 few TGCGCCAGCAGCTTGGCGGGGACCTACGAGCAGTACTTC CASSLAGTYEQYF
TRBJ1-4 TRBD1 TRBV5-4 - TGTGCCAGCAGCTTGGAACTGGGGACAGGTGAAAAACTGTTTTTT CASSLELGTGEKLFF
TRBJ2-7 - TRBV4-1 - TGCGCCAGCAGCCAAGGCGGACAGGAGCAGTACTTC CASSQGGQEQYF
TRBJ1-1 - TRBV6-6 few TGTGCCAGCAGTTACCTCGGGGGGACAAACACTGAAGCTTTCTTT CASSYLGGTNTEAFF
TRBJ1-2 - TRBV28 - TGTGCCAGCAGTCCCTCCCAGGATGGCTACACCTTC CASSPSQDGYTF
TRBJ2-2 TRBD1 TRBV5-4 - TGTGCCAGCAGACCCGGGACAGGGGGCTCCGGGGAGCTGTTTTTT CASRPGTGGSGELFF
TRBJ2-3 TRBD1 TRBV11-2 - TGTGCCAGCAGCCTGGACAGGGTCACAGATACGCAGTATTTT CASSLDRVTDTQYF
TRBJ2-2 - TRBV7-6 once TGTGCCAGCAGCTCGATGACAGAGAACACCGGGGAGCTGTTTTTT CASSSMTENTGELFF
TRBJ1-4 - TRBV5-1 - TGCGCCAGCAGCTTGGATGTGGGGGCAGATGAAAAACTGTTTTTT CASSLDVGADEKLFF
TRBJ2-7 TRBD1 TRBV7-2 - TGTGCCAGCAGCAGGGACAGGGCCTCCTACGAGCAGTACTTC CASSRDRASYEQYF
TRBJ1-1 - TRBV5-1 - TGCGCCAGCAGCTTGGCCACAGGAATGAACACTGAAGCTTTCTTT CASSLATGMNTEAFF
TRBJ2-3 TRBD2 TRBV6-6 - TGTGCCAGCAGTTACATGGCTAGCGGGGGAGATACGCAGTATTTT CASSYMASGGDTQYF
TRBJ1-3 - TRBV30 - TGTGCCGGGGCTAGGGAAGGGGACACCATATATTTT CAGAREGDTIYF
TRBJ2-5 - TRBV19 - TGTGCCAGTAGTATGAACCAGGGGCCTCCAGGGACCCAGTACTTC CASSMNQGPPGTQYF
TRBJ1-5 TRBD1 TRBV27 - TGTGCGACAGGGTTCGATCAGCCCCAGCATTTT CATGFDQPQHF
TRBJ2-5 TRBD2 TRBV6-5 - TGTGCCAGCACGATAGCGGGAGGCTCCCAAGAGACCCAGTACTTC CASTIAGGSQETQYF
TRBJ2-2 TRBD1 TRBV28 - TGTGCCAGCAGTCTTTGGACAGGGCAGAACACCGGGGAGCTGTTTTTT CASSLWTGQNTGELFF
TRBJ2-7 - TRBV18 - TGTGCCAGCTCACTGGCTGGCGGATCAGAGAATTACGAGCAGTACTTC CASSLAGGSENYEQYF
TRBJ2-7 TRBD2 TRBV6-1 - TGTGCCAGCAGTGTGAGCGGGGATTACGAGCAGTACTTC CASSVSGDYEQYF